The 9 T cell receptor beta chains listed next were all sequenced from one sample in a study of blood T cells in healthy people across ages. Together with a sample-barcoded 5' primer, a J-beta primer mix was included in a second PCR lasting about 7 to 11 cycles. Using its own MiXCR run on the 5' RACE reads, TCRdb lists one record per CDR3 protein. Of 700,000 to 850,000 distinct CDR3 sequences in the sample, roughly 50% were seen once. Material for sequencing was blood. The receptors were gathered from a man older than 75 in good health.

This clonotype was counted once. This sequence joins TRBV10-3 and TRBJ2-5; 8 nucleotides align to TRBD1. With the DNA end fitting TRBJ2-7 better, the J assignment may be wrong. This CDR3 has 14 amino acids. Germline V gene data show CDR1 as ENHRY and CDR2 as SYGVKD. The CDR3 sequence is CAIRDRQGRNEQYF. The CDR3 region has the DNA TGTGCCATCAGGGACCGACAGGGGCGGAACGAGCAGTACTTC.

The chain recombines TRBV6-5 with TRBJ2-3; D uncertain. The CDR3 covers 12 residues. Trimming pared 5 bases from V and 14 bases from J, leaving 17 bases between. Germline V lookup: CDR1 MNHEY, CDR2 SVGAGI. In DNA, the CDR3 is TGTGCCAGCAGTGCCGTTGGCAGAGACGCGTATTTT. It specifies CASSAVGRDAYF.

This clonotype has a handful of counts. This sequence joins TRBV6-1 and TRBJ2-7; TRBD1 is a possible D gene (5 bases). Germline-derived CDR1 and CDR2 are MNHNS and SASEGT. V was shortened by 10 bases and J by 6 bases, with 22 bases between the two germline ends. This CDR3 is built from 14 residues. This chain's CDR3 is CATWGDSRRSEQYF. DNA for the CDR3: TGTGCCACTTGGGGCGATTCCCGGAGAAGCGAGCAGTACTTC.

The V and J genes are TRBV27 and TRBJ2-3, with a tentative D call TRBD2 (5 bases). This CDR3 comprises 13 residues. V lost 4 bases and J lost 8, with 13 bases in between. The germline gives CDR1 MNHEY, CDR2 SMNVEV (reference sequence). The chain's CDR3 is CASSWAGSGTQYF. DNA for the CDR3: TGTGCCAGCAGTTGGGCGGGCTCCGGTACGCAGTATTTT.

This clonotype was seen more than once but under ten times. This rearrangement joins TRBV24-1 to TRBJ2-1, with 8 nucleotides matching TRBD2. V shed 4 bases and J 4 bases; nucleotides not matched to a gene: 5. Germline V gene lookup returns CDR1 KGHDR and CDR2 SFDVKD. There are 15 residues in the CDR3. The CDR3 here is CATSDPGTRYNEQFF. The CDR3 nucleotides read TGTGCCACCAGTGACCCCGGGACTAGATACAATGAGCAGTTCTTC.

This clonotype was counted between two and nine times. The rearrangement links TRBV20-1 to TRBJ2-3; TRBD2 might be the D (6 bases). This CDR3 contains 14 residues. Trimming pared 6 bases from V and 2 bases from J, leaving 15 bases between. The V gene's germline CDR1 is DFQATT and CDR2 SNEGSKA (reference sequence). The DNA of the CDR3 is TGCAGTGCCCATAGCGGTTCAGACACAGATACGCAGTATTTT. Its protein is CSAHSGSDTDTQYF.

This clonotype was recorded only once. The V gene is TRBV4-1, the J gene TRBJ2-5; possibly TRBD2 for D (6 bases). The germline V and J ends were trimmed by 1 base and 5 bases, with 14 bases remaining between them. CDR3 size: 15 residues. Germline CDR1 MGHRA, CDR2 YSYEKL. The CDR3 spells CASSQVDPRGETQYF. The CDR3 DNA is TGCGCCAGCAGCCAAGTAGACCCCCGGGGGGAGACCCAGTACTTC.

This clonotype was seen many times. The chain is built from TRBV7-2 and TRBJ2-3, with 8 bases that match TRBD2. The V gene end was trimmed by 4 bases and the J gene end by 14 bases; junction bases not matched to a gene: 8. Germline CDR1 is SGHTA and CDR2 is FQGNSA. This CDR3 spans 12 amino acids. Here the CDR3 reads CASSSGRGYAYF. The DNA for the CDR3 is TGTGCCAGCAGCTCCGGGAGGGGTTACGCGTATTTT. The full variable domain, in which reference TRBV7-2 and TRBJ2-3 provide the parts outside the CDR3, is GAGVSQSPSNKVTEKGKDVELRCDPISGHTALYWYRQSLGQGLEFLIYFQGNSAPDKSGLPSDRFSAERTGGSVSTLTIQRTQQEDSAVYLCASSSGRGYAYFGPGTRLTVL.

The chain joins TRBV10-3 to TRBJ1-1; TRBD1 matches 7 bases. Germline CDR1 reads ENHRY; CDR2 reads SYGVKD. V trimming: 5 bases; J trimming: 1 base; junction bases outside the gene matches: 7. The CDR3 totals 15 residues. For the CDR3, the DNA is TGTGCCATCAGTAAGGGGGCCCGGGGGAACACTGAAGCTTTCTTT. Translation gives CAISKGARGNTEAFF.